The next 4 T cell receptor beta chains were all read from a single sample in a study of identical twins. TCRdb re-derived calls from the 5' RACE reads in MiXCR, one entry per CDR3 protein. The sample carries some 590,000 distinct CDR3 sequences, 9% to 10% recorded once. In addition, the sample was reused for a study of yellow fever vaccine responses in identical twins.

Sample: PBMCs. The receptors derive from a woman aged 18-35 years in good health.

This clonotype was detected a few times. The chain uses TRBV6-1 and TRBJ2-5; no definite D call. The CDR3 length is 19 residues. Looked up from germline, CDR1 is MNHNS and CDR2 is SASEGT. V dropped 2 bases and J dropped 2 bases, with 24 bases sitting between them. CDR3 sequence: CASSESFMGRNRKQETQYF. The CDR3 DNA reads as TGTGCCAGCAGTGAATCTTTCATGGGCCGGAACAGAAAGCAAGAGACCCAGTACTTC.

This clonotype was seen repeatedly, ten times or more. The V call is TRBV27, the J call TRBJ2-1; D gene unclear. Germline CDR1 is MNHEY and CDR2 is SMNVEV (reference sequence). Between the trimmed V and J ends, which lost 0 bases and 6 bases, there was a span of 12 bases. CDR3 length: 15 amino acids. The chain's CDR3 is CASSLSLQPSNEQFF. For the CDR3, the DNA is TGTGCCAGCAGTTTATCCTTGCAGCCCAGCAATGAGCAGTTCTTC.

This clonotype was seen ten or more times. The chain recombines TRBV6-2 or TRBV6-3 with TRBJ1-1; D ambiguous. Trimming stripped 6 bases from V and 4 bases from J, with 15 bases between. CDR1 MNHEY and CDR2 SVGEGT come from the germline V gene. The CDR3 sequence is 14 residues long. The CDR3 DNA follows: TGTGCCAGCAGCTCCGGGCAAAAGGGCACTGAAGCTTTCTTT. Protein product: CASSSGQKGTEAFF.

This clonotype was seen ten or more times. The chain combines TRBV6-2 or TRBV6-3 with TRBJ2-6; the D is unclear. The V gene's germline CDR1 is MNHEY and CDR2 SVGEGT. This CDR3 spans 16 amino acids. V was shortened by 2 bases and J by 0 bases, with 8 bases between the two germline ends. The CDR3 DNA reads TGTGCCAGCAGTTACCAAGGTTTCTCTGGGGCCAACGTCCTGACTTTC. It is translated as CASSYQGFSGANVLTF.